The clone carrying this TCR beta chain was found many times. The CDR3 contains 13 residues. Trimming removed 2 bases from V and 6 bases from J, with 9 bases in between. Per the germline V gene, CDR1 is SGDLS and CDR2 is YYNGEE. This record belongs to a study of neurological immune-mediated disorders. The cDNA was generated by 5'RACE with 10-nucleotide random UMIs. TCRdb re-analysed the 5' RACE reads in MiXCR, keeping a single row per CDR3 protein. The sample shows under 60,000 distinct CDR3 sequences, 16% of them seen only once. Volunteers at a blood bank in Maryland, USA, were the healthy controls. Unsorted libraries were generated from 2 million PBMCs held at -80 degrees C.

The rearrangement links TRBV9 to TRBJ2-1; possible D gene TRBD1, 5 bases. This receptor was obtained from a man between 60 and 70 years old in good health. The sample comprised PBMCs. In DNA form, the CDR3 reads TGTGCCAGCAGCGTTAGTCAGGGCAATGAGCAGTTCTTC. This codes for CASSVSQGNEQFF. The full variable domain, with the rest looked up from reference TRBV9 and TRBJ2-1, is DSGVTQTPKHLITATGQRVTLRCSPRSGDLSVYWYQQSLDQGLQFLIQYYNGEERAKGNILERFSAQQFPDLHSELNLSSLELGDSALYFCASSVSQGNEQFFGPGTRLTVL.